This is a list of T cell receptor beta chains from one sample in a study of CD4 T cells in lung cancer. Profiling relied on immunoSEQ multiplex PCR, and the TCRdb table lists in-frame clones only, not all of them. The table shows some 10,000 clones, with over 65% occurring only once. Input material: normal lung tissue taken away from the tumor. The source is a man aged 55-75 years with non-small cell lung cancer. Both conserved end residues are part of each CDR3. Each record gives: J gene, D gene, V gene, clone size, CDR3 protein, CDR3 DNA. The D gene is left open where the match is weak. Only some rows state a clone size, as once, few, many or a class for expanded clones.

J gene: TRBJ2-7
D gene: -
V gene: TRBV27
clone size: -
CDR3 protein: CASRPPQGRNEQYF
CDR3 DNA: TGTGCCAGCAGACCCCCACAGGGTAGAAACGAGCAGTACTTC

J gene: TRBJ2-7
D gene: TRBD2
V gene: TRBV7-3
clone size: -
CDR3 protein: CASSPTSGSSYEQYF
CDR3 DNA: TGTGCCAGCAGCCCTACTAGCGGGAGTAGCTACGAGCAGTACTTC

J gene: TRBJ2-7
D gene: -
V gene: TRBV6-6
clone size: -
CDR3 protein: CASTAGNWNEQYF
CDR3 DNA: TGTGCCAGCACCGCAGGGAATTGGAACGAGCAGTACTTC

J gene: TRBJ1-3
D gene: -
V gene: TRBV5-6
clone size: few
CDR3 protein: CASSPRSSGNTIYF
CDR3 DNA: TGTGCCAGCAGCCCCCGTAGCTCTGGAAACACCATATATTTT

J gene: TRBJ2-6
D gene: -
V gene: TRBV19
clone size: -
CDR3 protein: CASSIGVAGANVLTF
CDR3 DNA: TGTGCCAGTAGTATCGGGGTAGCTGGGGCCAACGTCCTGACTTTC

J gene: TRBJ1-2
D gene: TRBD1
V gene: TRBV5-1
clone size: -
CDR3 protein: CASSSFGTGGANGYTF
CDR3 DNA: TGCGCCAGCAGCTCCTTCGGGACAGGGGGCGCGAATGGCTACACCTTC

J gene: TRBJ1-2
D gene: -
V gene: TRBV5-1
clone size: -
CDR3 protein: CASTRGGENYGYTF
CDR3 DNA: TGCGCCAGCACCCGAGGCGGAGAGAACTATGGCTACACCTTC

J gene: TRBJ2-1
D gene: -
V gene: TRBV5-1
clone size: few
CDR3 protein: CASSPPDIHNEQFF
CDR3 DNA: TGCGCCAGCAGCCCCCCAGACATTCACAATGAGCAGTTCTTC

J gene: TRBJ2-5
D gene: TRBD2
V gene: TRBV10-3
clone size: -
CDR3 protein: CAIRTTSGQETQYF
CDR3 DNA: TGTGCCATCAGGACGACTAGCGGCCAAGAGACCCAGTACTTC

J gene: TRBJ2-6
D gene: -
V gene: TRBV10-1
clone size: -
CDR3 protein: CASSAQGTGANVLTF
CDR3 DNA: TGCGCCAGCAGCGCACAGGGAACCGGGGCCAACGTCCTGACTTTC

J gene: TRBJ2-3
D gene: -
V gene: TRBV5-5
clone size: -
CDR3 protein: CASSLDFTDTQYF
CDR3 DNA: TGTGCCAGCAGCTTGGACTTCACAGATACGCAGTATTTT

J gene: TRBJ1-1
D gene: -
V gene: TRBV6-1
clone size: -
CDR3 protein: CASSELSRPFLNTEAFF
CDR3 DNA: TGTGCCAGCAGTGAACTCTCTAGGCCCTTTTTGAACACTGAAGCTTTCTTT

J gene: TRBJ2-5
D gene: TRBD1
V gene: TRBV7-3
clone size: -
CDR3 protein: CASSLRQGQETQYF
CDR3 DNA: TGTGCCAGCAGCCTACGACAGGGGCAAGAGACCCAGTACTTC

J gene: TRBJ2-3
D gene: TRBD2
V gene: TRBV9
clone size: medium-sized
CDR3 protein: CASTLGLAGGDTQYF
CDR3 DNA: TGTGCCAGCACGTTAGGACTAGCGGGGGGAGATACGCAGTATTTT

J gene: TRBJ2-5
D gene: -
V gene: TRBV7-8
clone size: few
CDR3 protein: CASSLRWRGHETQYF
CDR3 DNA: TGTGCCAGCAGCTTAAGGTGGCGAGGGCATGAGACCCAGTACTTC

J gene: TRBJ1-2
D gene: TRBD1
V gene: TRBV4-1
clone size: -
CDR3 protein: CASSQRTGDGYTF
CDR3 DNA: TGCGCCAGCAGCCAACGGACAGGGGATGGCTACACCTTC

J gene: TRBJ2-3
D gene: -
V gene: TRBV19
clone size: -
CDR3 protein: CASSKGSTDTQYF
CDR3 DNA: TGTGCCAGTAGTAAGGGGAGCACAGATACGCAGTATTTT

J gene: TRBJ2-2
D gene: TRBD2
V gene: TRBV29-1
clone size: -
CDR3 protein: CSVREGAGELFF
CDR3 DNA: TGCAGCGTCCGGGAGGGCGCCGGGGAGCTGTTTTTT

J gene: TRBJ2-3
D gene: TRBD2
V gene: TRBV6-5
clone size: -
CDR3 protein: CASQTSGNTDTQYF
CDR3 DNA: TGTGCCAGTCAGACTAGCGGGAACACAGATACGCAGTATTTT

J gene: TRBJ2-2
D gene: -
V gene: TRBV14
clone size: once
CDR3 protein: CASSQDLSDGELFF
CDR3 DNA: TGTGCCAGCAGCCAAGATCTCTCAGACGGGGAGCTGTTTTTT

J gene: TRBJ2-1
D gene: TRBD2
V gene: TRBV15
clone size: -
CDR3 protein: CATSRDTSGKFAFNEQFF
CDR3 DNA: TGTGCCACCAGCAGAGATACTAGCGGGAAGTTTGCGTTCAATGAGCAGTTCTTC

J gene: TRBJ1-4
D gene: -
V gene: TRBV14
clone size: -
CDR3 protein: CATNRGNEKLFF
CDR3 DNA: TGTGCCACCAACCGGGGTAATGAAAAACTGTTTTTT

J gene: TRBJ2-3
D gene: TRBD2
V gene: TRBV5-1
clone size: -
CDR3 protein: CASSLDGTSGDTQYF
CDR3 DNA: TGCGCCAGCAGCCTAGACGGGACTAGCGGAGATACGCAGTATTTT

J gene: TRBJ2-1
D gene: TRBD2
V gene: TRBV4-1
clone size: medium-sized
CDR3 protein: CASSQGRLAGNEQFF
CDR3 DNA: TGCGCCAGCAGCCAAGGCCGGCTAGCGGGCAATGAGCAGTTCTTC

J gene: TRBJ2-7
D gene: -
V gene: TRBV10-3
clone size: -
CDR3 protein: CAISAVGPYEQYF
CDR3 DNA: TGTGCCATCAGTGCGGTCGGTCCCTACGAGCAGTACTTC

J gene: TRBJ1-5
D gene: -
V gene: TRBV20-1
clone size: -
CDR3 protein: CSARRGQPQHF
CDR3 DNA: TGCAGTGCTAGACGGGGTCAGCCCCAGCATTTT

J gene: TRBJ1-1
D gene: -
V gene: TRBV5-1
clone size: -
CDR3 protein: CASSLVTGYSTEAFF
CDR3 DNA: TGCGCCAGCAGCTTGGTGACAGGTTATAGCACTGAAGCTTTCTTT

J gene: TRBJ1-4
D gene: -
V gene: TRBV10-3
clone size: -
CDR3 protein: CAISESGGEKLFF
CDR3 DNA: TGTGCCATCAGTGAGTCCGGGGGGGAAAAACTGTTTTTT

J gene: TRBJ1-2
D gene: TRBD1
V gene: TRBV5-5
clone size: -
CDR3 protein: CASSLGQGRGYGYTF
CDR3 DNA: TGTGCCAGCAGCTTGGGACAGGGAAGGGGCTATGGCTACACCTTC

J gene: TRBJ1-2
D gene: TRBD1
V gene: TRBV19
clone size: -
CDR3 protein: CASSYTGTGVNGYTF
CDR3 DNA: TGTGCCAGTAGTTACACCGGGACAGGGGTAAATGGCTACACCTTC

J gene: TRBJ1-1
D gene: TRBD1
V gene: TRBV19
clone size: -
CDR3 protein: CASTAGGNTEAFF
CDR3 DNA: TGTGCCAGTACTGCAGGGGGAAACACTGAAGCTTTCTTT

J gene: TRBJ2-5
D gene: -
V gene: TRBV30
clone size: -
CDR3 protein: CAWNRARWEQYF
CDR3 DNA: TGTGCCTGGAATAGGGCCCGGTGGGAGCAGTACTTC

J gene: TRBJ2-1
D gene: TRBD2
V gene: TRBV18
clone size: -
CDR3 protein: CASSPVGRAHEQFF
CDR3 DNA: TGTGCCAGCTCACCAGTCGGGAGGGCCCATGAGCAGTTCTTC

J gene: TRBJ1-4
D gene: -
V gene: TRBV7-7
clone size: -
CDR3 protein: CASSPGGGLEKLFF
CDR3 DNA: TGTGCTAGCAGCCCCGGGGGGGGTCTTGAAAAACTGTTTTTT

J gene: TRBJ1-5
D gene: -
V gene: TRBV29-1
clone size: -
CDR3 protein: CSVSQGNGNQPQHF
CDR3 DNA: TGCAGCGTTTCACAGGGCAATGGCAATCAGCCCCAGCATTTT

J gene: TRBJ2-2
D gene: TRBD2
V gene: TRBV30
clone size: medium-sized
CDR3 protein: CAWSVLAGGTGELFF
CDR3 DNA: TGTGCCTGGAGTGTACTAGCGGGAGGCACCGGGGAGCTGTTTTTT